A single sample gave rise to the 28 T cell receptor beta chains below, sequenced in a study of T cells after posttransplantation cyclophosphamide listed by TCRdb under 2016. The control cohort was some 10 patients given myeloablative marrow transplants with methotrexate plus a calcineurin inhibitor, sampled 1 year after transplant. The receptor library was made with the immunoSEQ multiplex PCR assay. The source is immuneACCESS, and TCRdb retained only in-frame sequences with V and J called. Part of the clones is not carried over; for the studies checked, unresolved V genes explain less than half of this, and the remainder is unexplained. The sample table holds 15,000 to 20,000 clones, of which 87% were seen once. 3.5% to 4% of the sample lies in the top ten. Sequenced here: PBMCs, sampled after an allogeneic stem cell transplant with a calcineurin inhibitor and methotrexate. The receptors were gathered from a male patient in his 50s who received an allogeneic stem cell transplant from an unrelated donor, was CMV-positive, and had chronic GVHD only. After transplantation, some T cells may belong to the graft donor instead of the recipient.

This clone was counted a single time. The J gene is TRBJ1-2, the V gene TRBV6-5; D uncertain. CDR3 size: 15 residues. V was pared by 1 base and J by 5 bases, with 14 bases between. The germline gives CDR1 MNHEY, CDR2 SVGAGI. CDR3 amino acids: CASSYFGFSGYGYTF. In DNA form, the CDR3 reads TGTGCCAGCAGTTACTTTGGTTTTTCGGGATATGGCTACACCTTC.

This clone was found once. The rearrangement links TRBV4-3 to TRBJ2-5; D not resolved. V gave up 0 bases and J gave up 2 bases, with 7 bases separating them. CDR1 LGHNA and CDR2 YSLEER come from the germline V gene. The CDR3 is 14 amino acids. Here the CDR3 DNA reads TGCGCCAGCAGCCAAGAAGTCCTACAAGAGACCCAGTACTTC. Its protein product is CASSQEVLQETQYF.

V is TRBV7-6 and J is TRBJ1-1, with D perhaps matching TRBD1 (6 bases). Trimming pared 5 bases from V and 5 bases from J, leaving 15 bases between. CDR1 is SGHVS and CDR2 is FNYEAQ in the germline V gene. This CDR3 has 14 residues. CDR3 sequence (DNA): TGTGCCAGCAGCGCTCCGGGACAAAGGACTGAAGCTTTCTTT. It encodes CASSAPGQRTEAFF.

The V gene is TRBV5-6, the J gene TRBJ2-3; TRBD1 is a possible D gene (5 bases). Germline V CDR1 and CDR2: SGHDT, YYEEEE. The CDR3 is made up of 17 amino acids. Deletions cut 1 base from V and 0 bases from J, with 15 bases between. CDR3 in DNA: TGTGCCAGCAGCTTGATTGGGGCTTTTTCTAGCACAGATACGCAGTATTTT. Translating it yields CASSLIGAFSSTDTQYF.

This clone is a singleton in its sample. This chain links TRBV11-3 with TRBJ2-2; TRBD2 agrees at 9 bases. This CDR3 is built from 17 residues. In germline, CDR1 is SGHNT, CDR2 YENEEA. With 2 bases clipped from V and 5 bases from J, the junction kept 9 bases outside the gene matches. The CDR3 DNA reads TGTGCCAGCAGCTTACCCCCGGGACTAGCAGGGACCGGGGAGCTGTTTTTT. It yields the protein CASSLPPGLAGTGELFF.

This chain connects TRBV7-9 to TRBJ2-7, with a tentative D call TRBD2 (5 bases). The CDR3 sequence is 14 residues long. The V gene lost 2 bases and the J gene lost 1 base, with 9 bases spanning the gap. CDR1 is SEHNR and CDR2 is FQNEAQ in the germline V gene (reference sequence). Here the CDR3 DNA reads TGTGCCAGCAGCTTAAGCGGCGGGTCCTACGAGCAGTACTTC. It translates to CASSLSGGSYEQYF.

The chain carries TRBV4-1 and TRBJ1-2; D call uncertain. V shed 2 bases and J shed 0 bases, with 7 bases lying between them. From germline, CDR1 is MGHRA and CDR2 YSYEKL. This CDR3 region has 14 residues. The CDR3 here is CASSQPIANYGYTF. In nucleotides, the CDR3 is TGCGCCAGCAGCCAACCAATAGCTAACTATGGCTACACCTTC.

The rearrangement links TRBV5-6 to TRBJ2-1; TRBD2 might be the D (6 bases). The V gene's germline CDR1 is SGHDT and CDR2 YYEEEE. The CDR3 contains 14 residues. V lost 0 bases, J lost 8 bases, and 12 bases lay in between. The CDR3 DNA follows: TGTGCCAGCAGCTTGGGTCCCGGAGGGGATGAGCAGTTCTTC. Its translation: CASSLGPGGDEQFF.

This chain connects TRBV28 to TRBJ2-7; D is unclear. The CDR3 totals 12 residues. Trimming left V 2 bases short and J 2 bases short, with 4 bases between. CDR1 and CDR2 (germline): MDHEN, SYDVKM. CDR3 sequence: CASSLIAYEQYF. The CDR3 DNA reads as TGTGCCAGCAGTTTAATCGCCTACGAGCAGTACTTC.

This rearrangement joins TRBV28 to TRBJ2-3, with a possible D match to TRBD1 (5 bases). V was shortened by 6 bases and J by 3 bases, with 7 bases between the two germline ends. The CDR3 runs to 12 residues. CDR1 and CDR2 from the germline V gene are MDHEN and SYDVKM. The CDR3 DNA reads TGTGCCAGCAGAGGGGAAACAGATACGCAGTATTTT. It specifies CASRGETDTQYF.

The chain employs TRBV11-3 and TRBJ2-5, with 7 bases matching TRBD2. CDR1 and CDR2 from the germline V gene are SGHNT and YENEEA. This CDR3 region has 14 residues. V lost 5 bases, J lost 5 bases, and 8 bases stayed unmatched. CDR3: CASSPRRGWETQYF. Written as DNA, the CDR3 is TGTGCCAGCAGCCCCCGGCGGGGGTGGGAGACCCAGTACTTC.

The DNA of the CDR3 is TGTGCCAGCAGTTACTCGGGGCAGGGAAGCTACGAGCAGTACTTC. Protein product: CASSYSGQGSYEQYF. The chain combines TRBV6-5 with TRBJ2-7; D possibly corresponds to TRBD1 (5 bases). The germline gives CDR1 MNHEY, CDR2 SVGAGI. The CDR3 has 15 amino acids. V was trimmed by 0 bases and J by 3 bases, leaving 12 bases between them.

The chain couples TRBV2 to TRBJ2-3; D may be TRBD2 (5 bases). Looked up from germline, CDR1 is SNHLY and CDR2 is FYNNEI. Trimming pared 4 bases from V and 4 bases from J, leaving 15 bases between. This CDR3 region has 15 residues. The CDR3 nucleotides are TGTGCCAGCAGTGTATTACCCCCGGGGTCAGATACGCAGTATTTT. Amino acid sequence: CASSVLPPGSDTQYF.

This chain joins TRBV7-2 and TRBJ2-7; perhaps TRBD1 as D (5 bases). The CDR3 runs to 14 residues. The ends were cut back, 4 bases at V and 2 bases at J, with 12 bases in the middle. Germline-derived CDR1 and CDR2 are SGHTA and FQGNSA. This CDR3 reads CASSWRQHPYEQYF. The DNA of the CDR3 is TGTGCCAGCAGCTGGCGACAGCACCCCTACGAGCAGTACTTC.

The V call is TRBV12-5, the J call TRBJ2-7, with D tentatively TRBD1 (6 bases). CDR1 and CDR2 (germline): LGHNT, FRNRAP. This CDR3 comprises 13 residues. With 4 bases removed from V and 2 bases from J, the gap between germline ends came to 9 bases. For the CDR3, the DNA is TGTGCTAGTGGTTCGGACAGTACCTACGAGCAGTACTTC. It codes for CASGSDSTYEQYF.

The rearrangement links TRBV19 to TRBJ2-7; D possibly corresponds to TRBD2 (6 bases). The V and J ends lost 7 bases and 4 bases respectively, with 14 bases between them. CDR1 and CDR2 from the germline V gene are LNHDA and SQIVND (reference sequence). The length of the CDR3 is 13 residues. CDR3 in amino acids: CASTRTGGYEQYF. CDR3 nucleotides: TGTGCCAGTACCCGGACTGGGGGGTACGAGCAGTACTTC.

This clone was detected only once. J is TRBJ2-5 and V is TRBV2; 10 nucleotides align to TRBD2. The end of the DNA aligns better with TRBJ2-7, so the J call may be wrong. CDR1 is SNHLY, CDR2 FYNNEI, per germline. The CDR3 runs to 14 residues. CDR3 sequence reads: CASFSGGNTYEQYF. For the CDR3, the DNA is TGTGCCAGTTTTAGCGGGGGGAATACCTACGAGCAGTACTTC.

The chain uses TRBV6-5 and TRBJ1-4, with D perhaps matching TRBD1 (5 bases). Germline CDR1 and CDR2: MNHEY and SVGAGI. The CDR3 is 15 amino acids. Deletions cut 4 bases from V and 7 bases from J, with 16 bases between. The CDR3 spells CASSSEIGTREKLFF. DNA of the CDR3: TGTGCCAGCAGTTCCGAGATTGGGACTCGTGAAAAACTGTTTTTT.

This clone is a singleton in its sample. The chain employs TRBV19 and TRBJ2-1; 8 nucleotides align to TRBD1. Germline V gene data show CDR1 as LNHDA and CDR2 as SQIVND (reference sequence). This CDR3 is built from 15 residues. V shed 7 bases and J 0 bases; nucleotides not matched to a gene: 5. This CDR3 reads CASTQGASSYNEQFF. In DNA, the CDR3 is TGTGCCAGTACCCAGGGGGCTAGCTCCTACAATGAGCAGTTCTTC.

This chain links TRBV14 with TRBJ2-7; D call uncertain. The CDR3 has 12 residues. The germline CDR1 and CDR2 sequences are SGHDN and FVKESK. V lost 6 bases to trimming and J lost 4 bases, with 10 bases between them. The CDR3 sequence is CASSPANYEQYF. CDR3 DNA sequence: TGTGCCAGCAGTCCTGCTAATTACGAGCAGTACTTC. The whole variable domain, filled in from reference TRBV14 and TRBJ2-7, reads EAGVTQFPSHSVIEKGQTVTLRCDPISGHDNLYWYRRVMGKEIKFLLHFVKESKQDESGMPNNRFLAERTGGTYSTLKVQPAELEDSGVYFCASSPANYEQYFGPGTRLTVT.

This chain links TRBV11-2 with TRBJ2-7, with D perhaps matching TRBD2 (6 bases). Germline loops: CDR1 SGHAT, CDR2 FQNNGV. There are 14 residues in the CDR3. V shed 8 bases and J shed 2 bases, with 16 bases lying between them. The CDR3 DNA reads TGTGCCAGCCGGCCCGGGACTTATACCTACGAGCAGTACTTC. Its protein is CASRPGTYTYEQYF. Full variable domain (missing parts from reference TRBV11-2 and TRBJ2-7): EAGVAQSPRYKIIEKRQSVAFWCNPISGHATLYWYQQILGQGPKLLIQFQNNGVVDDSQLPKDRFSAERLKGVDSTLKIQPAKLEDSAVYLCASRPGTYTYEQYFGPGTRLTVT.

The CDR3 DNA reads as TGTGCCACCAGCAGAGGGGGAACAGGCAACACTGAAGCTTTCTTT. Its protein is CATSRGGTGNTEAFF. V usage is TRBV15 and J usage is TRBJ1-1; D is possibly TRBD1 (5 bases). Germline CDR1 and CDR2: LNHNV and YYDKDF (reference sequence). The CDR3 is made up of 15 amino acids. The V gene lost 1 base and the J gene lost 2 bases, with 11 bases spanning the gap.

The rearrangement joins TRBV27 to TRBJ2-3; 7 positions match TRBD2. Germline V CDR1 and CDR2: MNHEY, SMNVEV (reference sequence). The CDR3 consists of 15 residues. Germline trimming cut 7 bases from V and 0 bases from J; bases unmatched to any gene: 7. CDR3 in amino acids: CASMLGGSSTDTQYF. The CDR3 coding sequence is TGTGCCAGCATGCTGGGGGGGAGTAGCACAGATACGCAGTATTTT.

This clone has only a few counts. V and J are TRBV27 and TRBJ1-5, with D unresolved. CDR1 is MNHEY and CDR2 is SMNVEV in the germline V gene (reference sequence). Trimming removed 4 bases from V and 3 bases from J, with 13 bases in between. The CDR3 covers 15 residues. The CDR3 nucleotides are TGTGCCAGCAGTTGGACTGCCCTTCTCAATCAGCCCCAGCATTTT. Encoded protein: CASSWTALLNQPQHF.

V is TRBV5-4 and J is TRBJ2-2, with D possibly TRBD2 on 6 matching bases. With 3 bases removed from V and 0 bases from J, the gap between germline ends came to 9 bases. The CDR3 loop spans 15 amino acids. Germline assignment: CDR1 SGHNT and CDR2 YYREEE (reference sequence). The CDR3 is CASSSLAPNTGELFF. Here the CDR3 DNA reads TGTGCCAGCAGCTCACTAGCCCCGAACACCGGGGAGCTGTTTTTT.

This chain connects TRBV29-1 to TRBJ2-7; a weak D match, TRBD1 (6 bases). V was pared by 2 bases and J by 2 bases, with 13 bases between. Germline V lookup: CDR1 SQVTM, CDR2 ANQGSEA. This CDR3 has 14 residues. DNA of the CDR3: TGCAGCGTTGAACTCAGGGGCACCACCTACGAGCAGTACTTC. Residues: CSVELRGTTYEQYF.

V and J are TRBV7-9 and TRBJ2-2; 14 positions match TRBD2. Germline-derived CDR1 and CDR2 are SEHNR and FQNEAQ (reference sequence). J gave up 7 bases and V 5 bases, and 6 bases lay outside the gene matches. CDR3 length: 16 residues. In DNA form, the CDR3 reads TGTGCCAGCAGCCTTGGACTAGCGGGAGGAATCGGGGAGCTGTTTTTT. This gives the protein CASSLGLAGGIGELFF.

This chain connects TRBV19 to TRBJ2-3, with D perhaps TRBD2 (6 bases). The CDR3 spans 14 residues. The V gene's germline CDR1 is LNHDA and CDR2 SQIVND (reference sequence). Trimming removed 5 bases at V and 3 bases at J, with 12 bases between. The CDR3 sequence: CASSPTSSTDTQYF. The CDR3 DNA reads TGTGCCAGTAGTCCGACTAGTTCGACAGATACGCAGTATTTT.